Listed here are 22 T cell receptor beta chains from one sample, sequenced in a study of cytomegalovirus exposure and HLA in healthy donors. With 60 Vbeta and 13 Jbeta primers, the PCR was carried out. Repertoires were generated with immunoSEQ multiplex PCR, while TCRdb's copy carries only in-frame clones and drops some. This table lists 45,000 to 55,000 clones. Sequencing was done on a sample of PBMCs. Receptors were obtained from a woman aged 45 to 65 in good health and CMV-seropositive.

This chain links TRBV6-6 with TRBJ2-2; TRBD2 is a possible D gene (7 bases). The CDR3 extends over 16 amino acids. In germline, CDR1 is MNHNY, CDR2 SVGAGI (reference sequence). With 7 bases removed from V and 7 bases from J, the gap between germline ends came to 22 bases. CDR3 bases: TGTGCCAGCACCACCCCCCACGGGGGGCTTGGCGGGGAGCTGTTTTTT. It specifies CASTTPHGGLGGELFF.

This chain uses TRBV5-5 with TRBJ1-1; D gene unclear. V was cut by 1 base and J by 8 bases, with 9 bases left in between. The CDR3 contains 12 residues. The germline V gene encodes CDR1 SGHKS and CDR2 YYEKEE (reference sequence). CDR3 sequence: CASSLLGREAFF. The DNA for the CDR3 is TGTGCCAGCAGCTTGCTCGGGAGGGAAGCTTTCTTT. Drawing the rest from reference TRBV5-5 and TRBJ1-1, the complete variable domain is DAGVTQSPTHLIKTRGQQVTLRCSPISGHKSVSWYQQVLGQGPQFIFQYYEKEERGRGNFPDRFSARQFPNYSSELNVNALLLGDSALYLCASSLLGREAFFGQGTRLTVV.

The rearrangement uses TRBV29-1 and TRBJ2-7; 8 positions agree with TRBD1. V shed 6 bases and J 3 bases; nucleotides not matched to a gene: 10. Looked up from germline, CDR1 is SQVTM and CDR2 is ANQGSEA. The CDR3 loop spans 14 amino acids. CDR3 bases: TGCAGCGTCATGGTGACAGGGGCTTACTACGAGCAGTACTTC. Its translation: CSVMVTGAYYEQYF.

The chain employs TRBV30 and TRBJ2-7; possible D gene TRBD2, 5 bases. CDR1 is GTSNPN, CDR2 SVGIG, per germline (reference sequence). The CDR3 consists of 15 residues. V dropped 0 bases and J dropped 1 base, with 13 bases sitting between them. The CDR3 DNA sequence: TGTGCCTGGAGTGTAGAGGGCAGAATTTCCTACGAGCAGTACTTC. As protein: CAWSVEGRISYEQYF.

The rearrangement uses TRBV11-2 and TRBJ2-7; TRBD1 is a possible D gene (6 bases). With 1 base removed from V and 3 bases from J, the gap between germline ends came to 10 bases. The CDR3 is made up of 14 amino acids. Germline CDR1 SGHAT, CDR2 FQNNGV. The CDR3 DNA follows: TGTGCCAGCAGCTTAGGGGACACGAACTACGAGCAGTACTTC. Translating it yields CASSLGDTNYEQYF.

The chain carries TRBV5-6 and TRBJ2-1, with 10 bases lining up with TRBD2. With 1 base clipped from V and 4 bases from J, the junction kept 8 bases outside the gene matches. From germline, CDR1 is SGHDT and CDR2 YYEEEE. The CDR3 runs 17 residues. As DNA, the CDR3 is TGTGCCAGCAGCTTGACTAGCGGGACTTCCCGTTACAATGAGCAGTTCTTC. Protein product: CASSLTSGTSRYNEQFF.

The chain combines TRBV9 with TRBJ1-6; D unresolved. The CDR3 is made up of 15 amino acids. CDR1 is SGDLS and CDR2 is YYNGEE in the germline V gene. The germline V and J ends were trimmed by 3 bases and 1 base, with 8 bases remaining between them. The CDR3 bases are TGTGCCAGCAGCGAGGAGTCATCCTATAATTCACCCCTCCACTTT. Translating gives CASSEESSYNSPLHF.

The rearrangement uses TRBV6-5 and TRBJ1-2, with D possibly matching TRBD1 (6 bases). Trimming pared 5 bases from V and 2 bases from J, leaving 9 bases between. The CDR3 spans 13 residues. CDR1 is MNHEY, CDR2 SVGAGI, per germline. CDR3 in amino acids: CASSPQGNYGYTF. CDR3 bases: TGTGCCAGCAGTCCACAGGGAAACTATGGCTACACCTTC.

The rearrangement joins TRBV5-1 to TRBJ2-3, with TRBD2 matching over 7 bases. CDR1 and CDR2 (germline): SGHRS, YFSETQ. The CDR3 runs 15 residues. V was clipped by 4 bases and J by 3 bases; unmatched bases: 8. CDR3 protein: CASSPVAGVTDTQYF. The CDR3 DNA reads as TGCGCCAGCAGCCCCGTCGCGGGGGTTACAGATACGCAGTATTTT.

This chain links TRBV13 with TRBJ2-7, with TRBD2 matching 7 bases. The CDR3 has 16 amino acids. Germline CDR1 PRHDT, CDR2 FYEKMQ (reference sequence). After removal of 5 bases from V and 4 bases from J, the junction contained 14 bases not matched to a gene. CDR3 sequence: CASSLRGMRETYEQYF. The CDR3 DNA is TGTGCCAGCAGCCTGCGGGGGATGCGGGAGACTTACGAGCAGTACTTC.

The J gene is TRBJ2-7, the V gene TRBV28; the match to TRBD1 covers 9 bases. The ends lost 6 bases at V and 2 bases at J; junction bases unmatched: 5. This CDR3 has 14 residues. Germline CDR1 reads MDHEN; CDR2 reads SYDVKM. The chain's CDR3 is CASRGGTGTYEQYF. Here the CDR3 DNA reads TGTGCCAGCAGGGGGGGGACAGGGACCTACGAGCAGTACTTC.

V is TRBV27 and J is TRBJ2-5; 11 bases map to TRBD1. The J call could be wrong; TRBJ2-7 is a better fit for the DNA end. The germline V gene has CDR1 MNHEY and CDR2 SMNVEV (reference sequence). The length of the CDR3 is 17 residues. CDR3 DNA sequence: TGTGCCAGCAGCTACACCAGACCGGGACAGGGGGCCTACGAGCAGTACTTC. Its protein is CASSYTRPGQGAYEQYF.

CDR3 sequence: CASSSPGTSGSHEQFF. The DNA of the CDR3 is TGTGCCAGCAGTTCACCCGGGACTAGCGGGAGCCATGAGCAGTTCTTC. The chain has TRBV28 and TRBJ2-1; 14 bases line up with TRBD2. Germline V lookup: CDR1 MDHEN, CDR2 SYDVKM. After removal of 4 bases from V and 8 bases from J, the junction contained 7 bases not matched to a gene. The length of the CDR3 is 16 residues. The entire variable domain, with the rest obtained from reference TRBV28 and TRBJ2-1, is as follows: DVKVTQSSRYLVKRTGEKVFLECVQDMDHENMFWYRQDPGLGLRLIYFSYDVKMKEKGDIPEGYSVSREKKERFSLILESASTNQTSMYLCASSSPGTSGSHEQFFGPGTRLTVL.

The V call is TRBV11-2, the J call TRBJ1-5; a weak D match, TRBD1 (5 bases). CDR1 is SGHAT, CDR2 FQNNGV, per germline. This CDR3 contains 16 residues. V lost 4 bases and J 2 bases, leaving 15 bases between the germline ends. The CDR3 protein is CASSSGHTSGNQPQHF. The CDR3 DNA is TGTGCCAGCAGCTCAGGACACACATCGGGCAATCAGCCCCAGCATTTT.

The rearrangement joins TRBV5-4 to TRBJ2-7, with 7 positions matching TRBD1. After removal of 3 bases from V and 5 bases from J, the junction contained 11 bases not matched to a gene. In germline, CDR1 is SGHNT, CDR2 YYREEE (reference sequence). The CDR3 spans 15 residues. This CDR3 reads CASSSQGVRFNEQYF. DNA for the CDR3: TGTGCCAGCAGCTCTCAGGGGGTAAGATTTAACGAGCAGTACTTC. Variable domain in full (rest from reference TRBV5-4 and TRBJ2-7): ETGVTQSPTHLIKTRGQQVTLRCSSQSGHNTVSWYQQALGQGPQFIFQYYREEENGRGNFPPRFSGLQFPNYSSELNVNALELDDSALYLCASSSQGVRFNEQYFGPGTRLTVT.

The gene calls are TRBV5-1 and TRBJ2-7; 8 bases map to TRBD2. CDR1 is SGHRS and CDR2 is YFSETQ in the germline V gene. Germline trimming cut 2 bases from V and 2 bases from J; bases unmatched to any gene: 6. This CDR3 has 15 amino acids. The CDR3 DNA reads as TGCGCCAGCAGCTTCTTTAGCGGGACGACCTACGAGCAGTACTTC. It yields the protein CASSFFSGTTYEQYF. Using reference TRBV5-1 and TRBJ2-7 for the parts outside the CDR3, the full variable domain is KAGVTQTPRYLIKTRGQQVTLSCSPISGHRSVSWYQQTPGQGLQFLFEYFSETQRNKGNFPGRFSGRQFSNSRSEMNVSTLELGDSALYLCASSFFSGTTYEQYFGPGTRLTVT.

The chain employs TRBV7-9 and TRBJ2-3; possible D gene TRBD2, 5 bases. Germline V gene sequence: CDR1 SEHNR, CDR2 FQNEAQ (reference sequence). V was shortened by 1 base and J by 2 bases, with 7 bases between the two germline ends. The CDR3 runs to 14 residues. CDR3 DNA sequence: TGTGCCAGCAGCTTAGGGGGAGCCACAGATACGCAGTATTTT. This translates into CASSLGGATDTQYF.

This sequence joins TRBV28 and TRBJ1-2; D not certain. Germline assignment: CDR1 MDHEN and CDR2 SYDVKM. The CDR3 runs to 15 residues. Trimming pared 6 bases from V and 3 bases from J, leaving 17 bases between. The CDR3 is CASSAPQGGHYGYTF. CDR3 nucleotide sequence: TGTGCCAGCAGCGCACCACAAGGAGGGCACTATGGCTACACCTTC.

CDR3 residues: CAIREAQGPNSPLHF. As DNA, the CDR3 is TGTGCCATCAGGGAAGCACAGGGCCCTAATTCACCCCTCCACTTT. The rearrangement uses TRBV10-3 and TRBJ1-6; weak D call: TRBD1 (6 bases). The V end was cut by 6 bases, the J end by 6 bases, with 15 bases between. This CDR3 comprises 15 residues. The V gene's germline CDR1 is ENHRY and CDR2 SYGVKD.

CDR3 residues: CASSRLKMGEDTEAFF. CDR3 DNA: TGCGCCAGCAGCCGACTAAAGATGGGGGAGGACACTGAAGCTTTCTTT. The chain joins TRBV5-1 to TRBJ1-1; perhaps TRBD1 as D (5 bases). This CDR3 region has 16 residues. Trimming removed 4 bases from V and 3 bases from J, with 19 bases in between. Per germline, CDR1 SGHRS and CDR2 YFSETQ.

The gene calls are TRBV10-2 and TRBJ1-6; 9 nucleotides match TRBD1. Germline CDR1 reads WSHSY; CDR2 reads SAAADI. Germline trimming cut 11 bases from V and 7 bases from J; bases unmatched to any gene: 9. CDR3 length equals 14 residues. CDR3 sequence: CAVQPGQGNSPLHF. The CDR3 DNA reads TGCGCCGTCCAACCGGGACAGGGCAATTCACCCCTCCACTTT.

The CDR3 here is CAWRRSGGAYTQYF. The CDR3 DNA follows: TGTGCCTGGAGACGTAGCGGGGGGGCGTATACGCAGTATTTT. The rearrangement links TRBV30 to TRBJ2-3; 11 bases are shared with TRBD2. Unmatched junction bases numbered 6, after V lost 3 bases and J lost 7 bases. The CDR3 sequence is 14 residues long. CDR1 GTSNPN and CDR2 SVGIG come from the germline V gene (reference sequence).